The present TCR beta chain was sequenced within a study of blood T cell repertoires in COVID-19. The overall study: Researchers got acute and convalescent COVID-19 samples from the United States, Italy and Spain. Sources were T cells, B-cell-depleted T cells, or PBMCs; the material itself was cDNA or gDNA.

The ends were cut back, 2 bases at V and 7 bases at J, with 12 bases in the middle. The CDR3 length is 14 residues. Germline loops: CDR1 LGHNA, CDR2 YSLEER. How the authors handled the data: The authors estimated nucleated cell counts from reference gene primer amplification. Produced via immunoSEQ multiplex PCR; TCRdb's table is partial and in-frame only. From that table come the V and J calls and clone size; the DNA was used to work out D and trimming. Of about 38,000 clones in the sample, approximately 86% were seen once. This sequence was found in a man aged 45-65 years with active COVID-19. This chain uses TRBV4-3 with TRBJ2-1; a weak D match, TRBD1 (6 bases). Material: peripheral blood. This CDR3 is CASSQRNQGNEQFF. The CDR3 region has the DNA TGCGCCAGCAGCCAAAGAAACCAGGGGAATGAGCAGTTCTTC.